Below are 21 T cell receptor beta chains sequenced from a single sample in a study of T cell responses to AZD1222 COVID-19 vaccine. TCRdb keeps only in-frame clones here, not all; method: immunoSEQ multiplex PCR. The table shows fewer than 120,000 clones, with around 90% occurring only once. Sequences were derived from peripheral blood, sampled on day 0 of AZD1222 vaccination. The receptor source for this set is an adult in good health.

This clone was detected only once. V gene TRBV6-5 combines with J gene TRBJ1-2; TRBD1 aligns across 12 bases. The CDR3 sequence is 15 residues long. Germline V lookup: CDR1 MNHEY, CDR2 SVGAGI. The V and J ends lost 7 bases and 3 bases, in that order; junction bases with no gene match: 6. The CDR3 loop is CASTGTGGRDYGYTF. The DNA for the CDR3 is TGTGCCAGCACGGGGACAGGGGGCAGGGACTATGGCTACACCTTC.

This clone was detected once. This chain links TRBV7-2 with TRBJ1-1; 7 bases are a match to TRBD1. V gave up 2 bases and J gave up 5 bases; unmatched junction bases: 5. CDR1 SGHTA and CDR2 FQGNSA come from the germline V gene. The CDR3 contains 14 residues. CDR3 coding DNA: TGTGCCAGCAGCTTAAGCAACAGGGGTACTGAAGCTTTCTTT. This codes for CASSLSNRGTEAFF.

Regarding this clone: A read error may produce the germline difference seen at one junction end. The rearrangement links TRBV12-5 to TRBJ1-3; 9 bases fit TRBD1. Germline-derived CDR1 and CDR2 are LGHNT and FRNRAP. The CDR3 runs to 12 residues. CDR3 region: CASGFPGQGQDF. The CDR3, as DNA: TGTGCTAGTGGTTTCCCTGGACAGGGGCAAGATTTT.

The CDR3 spells CSVPVISTDTQYF. CDR3 in DNA: TGCAGCGTTCCAGTAATTAGCACAGATACGCAGTATTTT. The rearrangement links TRBV29-1 to TRBJ2-3; no reliable D call. Trimming took off 5 bases at V and 0 bases at J, with 9 bases between the two ends. Per the germline V gene, CDR1 is SQVTM and CDR2 is ANQGSEA. The CDR3 covers 13 residues.

The CDR3 loop reads CASNGNTEAFF. DNA for the CDR3: TGTGCCAGCAATGGGAACACTGAAGCTTTCTTT. The J gene is TRBJ1-1, the V gene TRBV25-1; D unresolved. Germline assignment: CDR1 MGHDK and CDR2 SYGVNS. This CDR3 is built from 11 residues. Trimming removed 7 bases from V and 1 base from J, with 4 bases in between.

J is TRBJ1-2 and V is TRBV7-9, with D unresolved. V lost 1 base to trimming and J lost 2 bases, with 8 bases between them. This CDR3 contains 14 residues. The V gene's germline CDR1 is SEHNR and CDR2 FQNEAQ (reference sequence). CDR3: CASSLGSDNYGYTF. Written as DNA, the CDR3 is TGTGCCAGCAGCTTAGGCAGCGACAACTATGGCTACACCTTC.

The V gene is TRBV7-9, the J gene TRBJ2-6; 8 bases fit TRBD1. The J segment lost 2 bases and the V segment lost 4 bases, leaving 4 bases of the junction unmatched. The CDR3 runs to 16 residues. Germline lookup yields CDR1 SEHNR and CDR2 FQNEAQ (reference sequence). The CDR3 DNA reads TGTGCCAGCAGCTCCACGGACAGGGCTGGGGCCAACGTCCTGACTTTC. It is translated as CASSSTDRAGANVLTF.

The chain combines TRBV10-3 with TRBJ2-3, with D maybe TRBD2 (5 bases). This CDR3 contains 21 residues. The germline CDR1 and CDR2 sequences are ENHRY and SYGVKD. Between the trimmed V and J ends, which lost 0 bases and 2 bases, there was a span of 27 bases. The CDR3 bases are TGTGCCATCAGTGAGTCTAGTATGGGAAGCGAGGGAAGGGTTGTCACAGATACGCAGTATTTT. Residues: CAISESSMGSEGRVVTDTQYF.

This chain uses TRBV10-2 with TRBJ1-6; no reliable D call. The V end was cut by 4 bases, the J end by 0 bases, with 13 bases between. CDR3 size: 17 residues. Germline assignment: CDR1 WSHSY and CDR2 SAAADI. CDR3 region: CASSVKGTSSYNSPLHF. CDR3 coding DNA: TGCGCCAGCAGTGTAAAAGGTACAAGCTCCTATAATTCACCCCTCCACTTT.

V is TRBV28 and J is TRBJ2-2, with D unclear. Germline V CDR1 and CDR2: MDHEN, SYDVKM. The CDR3 has 12 residues. V lost 2 bases and J lost 7, with 5 bases in between. The CDR3 loop reads CASSLRVGELFF. DNA for the CDR3: TGTGCCAGCAGTTTAAGGGTCGGGGAGCTGTTTTTT. The full variable domain, in which reference TRBV28 and TRBJ2-2 provide the parts outside the CDR3, is DVKVTQSSRYLVKRTGEKVFLECVQDMDHENMFWYRQDPGLGLRLIYFSYDVKMKEKGDIPEGYSVSREKKERFSLILESASTNQTSMYLCASSLRVGELFFGEGSRLTVL.

The chain recombines TRBV6-1 with TRBJ1-6; TRBD1 matches at 8 bases. The CDR3 loop spans 13 amino acids. The junction had 2 bases not matched to a gene; V was cut back by 6 bases and J by 7 bases. From germline, CDR1 is MNHNS and CDR2 SASEGT. CDR3 DNA: TGTGCCAGCAGAGGACAGGGAAATTCACCCCTCCACTTT. This encodes CASRGQGNSPLHF.

The CDR3 DNA is TGTGCCACCAGTGACTCTAGCGGGAGGTCCCCCGGGGAGCTGTTTTTT. Translating it yields CATSDSSGRSPGELFF. The chain carries TRBV24-1 and TRBJ2-2; 11 nucleotides match TRBD2. Germline V gives CDR1 KGHDR, CDR2 SFDVKD. The CDR3 totals 16 residues. Trimming removed 4 bases from V and 6 bases from J; junction bases left unmatched: 6.

The V and J genes are TRBV6-6 and TRBJ2-7; D unresolved. Per germline, CDR1 MNHNY and CDR2 SVGAGI (reference sequence). The germline V and J ends were trimmed by 4 bases and 1 base, with 11 bases remaining between them. This CDR3 region has 14 residues. As DNA, the CDR3 is TGTGCCAGCAGTTTACGACGCGGATCCTACGAGCAGTACTTC. It yields the protein CASSLRRGSYEQYF.

V usage is TRBV18 and J usage is TRBJ1-5, with D perhaps TRBD1 (6 bases). From germline, CDR1 is KGHSH and CDR2 LQKENI. Trimming removed 5 bases at V and 4 bases at J, with 12 bases between. This CDR3 comprises 14 residues. DNA for the CDR3: TGTGCCAGCTCATCGACAGGACTGAATCAGCCCCAGCATTTT. Translating it yields CASSSTGLNQPQHF.

This rearrangement joins TRBV6-5 to TRBJ1-1; D remains unclear. Germline V lookup: CDR1 MNHEY, CDR2 SVGAGI. This CDR3 contains 12 residues. V gave up 10 bases and J gave up 3 bases, with 12 bases separating them. The CDR3 DNA reads TGTGCCAATACCCAAAGAGACACTGAAGCTTTCTTT. Translating gives CANTQRDTEAFF.

This clone was found once. The chain links TRBV6-4 to TRBJ2-3; D is unresolved. CDR1 and CDR2 from the germline V gene are MRHNA and SNTAGT. Trimming removed 8 bases from V and 0 bases from J, with 15 bases in between. The CDR3 has 15 amino acids. In nucleotides, the CDR3 is TGTGCCAGCCGCTCAGAAGGCCTTAGCACAGATACGCAGTATTTT. As protein: CASRSEGLSTDTQYF.

The chain employs TRBV5-6 and TRBJ1-2; TRBD1 might be the D (6 bases). This CDR3 comprises 18 residues. Germline V gene data show CDR1 as SGHDT and CDR2 as YYEEEE. The ends were cut back, 4 bases at V and 2 bases at J, with 24 bases in the middle. The CDR3 protein is CASSPFRGGRLTNYGYTF. CDR3 sequence (DNA): TGTGCCAGCAGCCCGTTTCGGGGGGGGCGCCTAACCAACTATGGCTACACCTTC.

CDR3: CASSHPGQETQYF. Here the CDR3 DNA reads TGTGCCAGCAGTCACCCAGGCCAAGAGACCCAGTACTTC. The chain recombines TRBV6-5 with TRBJ2-5; no reliable D call. Deletions cut 5 bases from V and 1 base from J, with 8 bases between. The CDR3 spans 13 residues. Germline V gene data show CDR1 as MNHEY and CDR2 as SVGAGI.

The chain recombines TRBV2 with TRBJ2-3; 7 bases map to TRBD2. CDR1 SNHLY and CDR2 FYNNEI come from the germline V gene. This CDR3 has 14 amino acids. The V and J ends lost 4 bases and 4 bases, in that order; junction bases with no gene match: 5. CDR3 sequence: CASSAGLAADTQYF. DNA for the CDR3: TGTGCCAGCAGTGCCGGGCTAGCGGCAGATACGCAGTATTTT.

The V gene is TRBV6-5, the J gene TRBJ1-1; D is perhaps TRBD1 (6 bases). In germline, CDR1 is MNHEY, CDR2 SVGAGI. The CDR3 is made up of 14 amino acids. The V end lost 6 bases, the J end lost 4 bases, and 15 bases lay between the germline ends. The CDR3 protein is CASSQTGQFTEAFF. CDR3 coding DNA: TGTGCCAGCAGCCAAACTGGACAGTTCACTGAAGCTTTCTTT.

J is TRBJ2-7 and V is TRBV4-1; 9 nucleotides agree with TRBD1. V lost 1 base to trimming and J lost 4 bases; unmatched junction nucleotides: 8. The germline CDR1 and CDR2 sequences are MGHRA and YSYEKL. CDR3 length equals 16 residues. This chain's CDR3 is CASSQAGQGIVYEQYF. For the CDR3, the DNA is TGCGCCAGCAGCCAAGCCGGACAGGGGATCGTATACGAGCAGTACTTC.